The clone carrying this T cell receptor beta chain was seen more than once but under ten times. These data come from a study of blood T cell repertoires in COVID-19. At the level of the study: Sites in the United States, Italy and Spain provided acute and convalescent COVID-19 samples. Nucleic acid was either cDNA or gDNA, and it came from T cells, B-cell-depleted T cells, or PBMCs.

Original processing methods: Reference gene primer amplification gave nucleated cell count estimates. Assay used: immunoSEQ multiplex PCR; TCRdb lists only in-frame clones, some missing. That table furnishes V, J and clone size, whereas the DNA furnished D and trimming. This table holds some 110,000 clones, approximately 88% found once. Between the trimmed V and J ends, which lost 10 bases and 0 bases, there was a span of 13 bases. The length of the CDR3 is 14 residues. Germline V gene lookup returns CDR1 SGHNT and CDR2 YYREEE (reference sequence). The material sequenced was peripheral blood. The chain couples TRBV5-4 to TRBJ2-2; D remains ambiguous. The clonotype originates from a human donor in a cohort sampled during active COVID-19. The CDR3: CAHHNPSNTGELFF. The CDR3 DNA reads TGTGCCCACCACAACCCATCGAACACCGGGGAGCTGTTTTTT.